This T cell receptor beta chain was observed in a study of neoadjuvant anti-PD-1 for oral cavity cancer. Time point given: after neoadjuvant nivolumab, at surgical resection. The ends were cut back, 6 bases at V and 0 bases at J, with 13 bases in the middle. This CDR3 is built from 15 residues. Germline loops: CDR1 LNHDA, CDR2 SQIVND (reference sequence). The table came from immunoSEQ multiplex PCR; TCRdb's copy has only in-frame clones and leaves some out. The top ten clones hold 4.8% of a sample with 40,000 to 50,000 clones, about three quarters of them seen once. This clonotype was sampled from a person aged 35-79 years with oral cavity squamous cell carcinoma. Sequencing used PBMCs, obtained after nivolumab (anti-PD-1) treatment. V is TRBV19 and J is TRBJ2-3; the D is unclear. CDR3 region: CASRAKRPSTDTQYF. CDR3 in DNA: TGTGCCAGTAGGGCTAAACGCCCTAGCACAGATACGCAGTATTTT.